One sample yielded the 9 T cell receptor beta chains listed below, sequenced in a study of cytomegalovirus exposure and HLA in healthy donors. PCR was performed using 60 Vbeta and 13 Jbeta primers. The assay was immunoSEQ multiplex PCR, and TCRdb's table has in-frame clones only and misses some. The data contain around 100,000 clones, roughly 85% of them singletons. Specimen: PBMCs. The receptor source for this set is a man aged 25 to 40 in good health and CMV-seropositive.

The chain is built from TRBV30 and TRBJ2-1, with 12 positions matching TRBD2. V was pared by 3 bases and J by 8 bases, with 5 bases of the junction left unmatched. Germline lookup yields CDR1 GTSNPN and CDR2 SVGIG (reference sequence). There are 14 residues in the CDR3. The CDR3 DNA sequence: TGTGCCTGGAGGACTAGCGGGGGAATTTATGAGCAGTTCTTC. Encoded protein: CAWRTSGGIYEQFF.

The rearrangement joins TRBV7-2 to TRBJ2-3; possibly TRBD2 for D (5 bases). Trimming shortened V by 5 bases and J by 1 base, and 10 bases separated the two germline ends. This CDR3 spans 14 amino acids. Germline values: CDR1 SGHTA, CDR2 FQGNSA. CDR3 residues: CASSPDWGTDTQYF. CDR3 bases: TGTGCCAGCAGCCCGGACTGGGGCACAGATACGCAGTATTTT.

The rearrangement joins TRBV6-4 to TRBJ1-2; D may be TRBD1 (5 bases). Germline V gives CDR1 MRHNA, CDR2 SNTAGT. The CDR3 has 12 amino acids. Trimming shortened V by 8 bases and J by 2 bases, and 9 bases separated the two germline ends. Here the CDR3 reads CASGDRNYGYTF. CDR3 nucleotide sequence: TGTGCCAGCGGAGACAGAAACTATGGCTACACCTTC.

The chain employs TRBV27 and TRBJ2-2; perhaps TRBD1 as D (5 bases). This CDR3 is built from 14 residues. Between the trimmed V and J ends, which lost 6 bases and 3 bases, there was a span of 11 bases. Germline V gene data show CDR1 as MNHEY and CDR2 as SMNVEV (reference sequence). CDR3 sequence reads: CASSLLGDTGELFF. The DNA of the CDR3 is TGTGCCAGCAGCCTCCTAGGGGACACCGGGGAGCTGTTTTTT.

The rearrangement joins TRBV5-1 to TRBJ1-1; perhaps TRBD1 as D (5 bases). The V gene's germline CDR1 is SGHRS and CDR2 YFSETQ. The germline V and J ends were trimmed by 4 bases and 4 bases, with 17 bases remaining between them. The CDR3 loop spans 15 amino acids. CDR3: CASSQGTYSGTEAFF. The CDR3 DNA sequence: TGCGCCAGCAGCCAAGGGACTTATTCGGGCACTGAAGCTTTCTTT.

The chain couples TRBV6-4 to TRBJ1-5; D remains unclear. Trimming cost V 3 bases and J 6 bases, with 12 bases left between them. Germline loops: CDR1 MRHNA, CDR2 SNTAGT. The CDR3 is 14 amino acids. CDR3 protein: CASSEIASGQPQHF. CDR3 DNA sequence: TGTGCCAGCAGTGAAATAGCCTCGGGTCAGCCCCAGCATTTT.

Written as DNA, the CDR3 is TGTGCCAGCAGTGAAGCAGGCGGCAGAGAGAATTCACCCCTCCACTTT. Protein product: CASSEAGGRENSPLHF. This chain connects TRBV6-1 to TRBJ1-6, with unresolved D. Germline CDR1 is MNHNS and CDR2 is SASEGT. The V gene lost 0 bases and the J gene lost 7 bases, with 13 bases spanning the gap. The CDR3 sequence is 16 residues long.

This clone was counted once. The CDR3 spells CATGQGADSPLHF. CDR3 in DNA: TGTGCCACCGGACAGGGGGCTGATTCACCCCTCCACTTT. The chain has TRBV6-5 and TRBJ1-6; 11 bases are a match to TRBD1. The CDR3 has 13 residues. J gave up 8 bases and V 10 bases, and 4 bases lay outside the gene matches. Per the germline V gene, CDR1 is MNHEY and CDR2 is SVGAGI.

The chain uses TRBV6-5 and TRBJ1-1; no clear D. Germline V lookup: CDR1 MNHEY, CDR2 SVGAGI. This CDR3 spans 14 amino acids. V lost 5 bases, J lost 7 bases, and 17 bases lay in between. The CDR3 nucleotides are TGTGCCAGCAGTGAAAACCTGGTCTACAGTGAAGCTTTCTTT. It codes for CASSENLVYSEAFF.